This T cell receptor (beta chain) was observed in a study of human T cells and chemical hapten exposure. The overall study: Upper inner arm skin measuring 2 cm by 2 cm received 2% DPC for sensitization. Weekly diphenylcyclopropenone doses were given to patients' scalps across the approximately 25-week study. DPC (0.01%) was patch tested on the upper back and read at 6 days. Study findings and constraints: In comparison with controls, expanded TCRs gave rise to a significantly larger number of large CDR3 similarity clusters.

Germline assignment: CDR1 SGHRS and CDR2 YFSETQ. CDR3 length equals 14 residues. V lost 4 bases and J lost 3, with 11 bases in between. As to time point: patch test 1, 2 weeks after DPC sensitization. Described treatment: therapeutic diphenylcyclopropenone sensitization with weekly scalp DPC. TCRdb fed the RACE reads into MiXCR, producing one record per CDR3 protein. Of about 360,000 distinct CDR3 sequences listed, roughly 6.9% were seen once; the top ten hold around 8.2%. About this clonotype: Antigen specificity is unknown.

This sequence was found in a woman aged 18 to 35 with alopecia areata. Some clones in this sample may be carry-over from other donors' samples. The gene calls are TRBV5-1 and TRBJ2-1, with D unresolved. The material sequenced was whole blood, taken in connection with sensitization to the hapten diphenylcyclopropenone (DPC). CDR3 nucleotide sequence: TGCGCCAGCAGCCCCCGGACCGACTACAATGAGCAGTTCTTC. This sequence encodes CASSPRTDYNEQFF.